The 18 T cell receptor beta chains in this list originate from one sample, sequenced in a study of cytomegalovirus exposure and HLA in healthy donors. With 60 Vbeta and 13 Jbeta primers, the PCR was carried out. Profiled with immunoSEQ multiplex PCR; TCRdb holds only in-frame clones, not every one. The table includes around 82,000 clones, about four fifths detected once. The material sequenced was PBMCs. The receptors here all came from a male donor in good health and CMV-seropositive.

The V gene is TRBV28, the J gene TRBJ1-5; D remains unclear. Germline-derived CDR1 and CDR2 are MDHEN and SYDVKM. Trimming took off 6 bases at V and 2 bases at J, with 20 bases between the two ends. This CDR3 has 17 amino acids. As DNA, the CDR3 is TGTGCCAGCAGCCGCAGTTACCGGAACAGTGGCAATCAGCCCCAGCATTTT. Protein product: CASSRSYRNSGNQPQHF.

DNA for the CDR3: TGTGCCAGCAGTGACTCCTCCGGGGGGCCGGATACGCAGTATTTT. The encoded protein is CASSDSSGGPDTQYF. This chain uses TRBV6-4 with TRBJ2-3; D may be TRBD2 (7 bases). The CDR3 runs to 15 residues. Germline V gene sequence: CDR1 MRHNA, CDR2 SNTAGT. Trimming took 0 bases from V and 6 from J, leaving 13 bases between them.

This clone was detected a few times. The chain recombines TRBV27 with TRBJ1-2, with 11 nucleotides matching TRBD1. The germline V gene encodes CDR1 MNHEY and CDR2 SMNVEV (reference sequence). The trim removed 4 bases at V and 2 bases at J, leaving 3 bases unmatched. The CDR3 is 15 residues long. Here the CDR3 reads CASSSGTGGNYGYTF. As DNA, the CDR3 is TGTGCCAGCAGTTCGGGGACAGGGGGAAACTATGGCTACACCTTC.

This clone has a single count. V is TRBV28 and J is TRBJ2-7, with D perhaps matching TRBD1 (6 bases). Germline V lookup: CDR1 MDHEN, CDR2 SYDVKM. V gave up 7 bases and J gave up 1 base, with 11 bases separating them. The length of the CDR3 is 13 residues. The DNA for the CDR3 is TGTGCCAGCACTCGGACAGTGTCCTACGAGCAGTACTTC. It specifies CASTRTVSYEQYF. The whole variable domain, remainder taken from reference TRBV28 and TRBJ2-7, is DVKVTQSSRYLVKRTGEKVFLECVQDMDHENMFWYRQDPGLGLRLIYFSYDVKMKEKGDIPEGYSVSREKKERFSLILESASTNQTSMYLCASTRTVSYEQYFGPGTRLTVT.

The J gene is TRBJ1-1, the V gene TRBV6-6; D is unresolved. CDR1 is MNHNY, CDR2 SVGAGI, per germline (reference sequence). This CDR3 has 13 residues. Trimming removed 4 bases at V and 7 bases at J, with 13 bases between. Here the CDR3 reads CASSSNPYGEAFF. The DNA of the CDR3 is TGTGCCAGCAGTTCGAACCCTTACGGTGAAGCTTTCTTT.

The genes are TRBV6-4 and TRBJ2-1, with D perhaps TRBD1 (6 bases). The CDR3 extends over 16 amino acids. Trimming shortened V by 0 bases and J by 6 bases, and 15 bases separated the two germline ends. Per germline, CDR1 MRHNA and CDR2 SNTAGT. CDR3: CASSDSIRAGVNEQFF. CDR3 nucleotide sequence: TGTGCCAGCAGTGACTCTATCAGGGCAGGGGTCAATGAGCAGTTCTTC.

This clone was recorded a few times. The chain joins TRBV29-1 to TRBJ1-1; no clear D. CDR1 is SQVTM, CDR2 ANQGSEA, per germline. There are 12 residues in the CDR3. V was clipped by 7 bases and J by 0 bases, with 9 bases between them. The CDR3 loop is CSGSTMNTEAFF. CDR3 bases: TGCAGCGGGAGTACTATGAACACTGAAGCTTTCTTT.

The V and J genes are TRBV2 and TRBJ2-5; possible D gene TRBD2, 6 bases. Trimming cost V 1 base and J 9 bases, with 6 bases left between them. CDR3 length equals 11 residues. Germline V gene lookup returns CDR1 SNHLY and CDR2 FYNNEI. The CDR3 reads CASSEGGAQYF. The DNA of the CDR3 is TGTGCCAGCAGTGAAGGGGGGGCCCAGTACTTC.

V and J are TRBV6-1 and TRBJ2-7; unclear D gene. Trimming took 0 bases from V and 3 from J, leaving 18 bases between them. The CDR3 is 17 residues long. The germline V gene encodes CDR1 MNHNS and CDR2 SASEGT. CDR3 bases: TGTGCCAGCAGTGAAGCGTTTTATGCCCTACGGGTCTACGAGCAGTACTTC. It is translated as CASSEAFYALRVYEQYF.

V and J are TRBV6-6 and TRBJ2-7; possible D gene TRBD2, 6 bases. The V end lost 6 bases, the J end lost 4 bases, and 19 bases lay between the germline ends. Germline CDR1 is MNHNY and CDR2 is SVGAGI (reference sequence). The CDR3 has 15 residues. CDR3 sequence reads: CASSINHGAGYEQYF. Written as DNA, the CDR3 is TGTGCCAGCAGCATAAATCACGGGGCGGGGTACGAGCAGTACTTC.

The rearrangement uses TRBV7-3 and TRBJ2-4; 10 bases agree with TRBD1. The CDR3 sequence is 14 residues long. From germline, CDR1 is SGHTA and CDR2 FQGTGA. The J segment lost 7 bases and the V segment lost 3 bases, leaving 3 bases of the junction unmatched. CDR3 coding DNA: TGTGCCAGCAGCTTCGGGACAGGGGTGAACATTCAGTACTTC. Residues: CASSFGTGVNIQYF.

CDR3 residues: CASSRGGGGKLFF. CDR3 DNA: TGTGCCAGCAGCCGCGGGGGGGGAGGAAAACTGTTTTTT. The gene calls are TRBV11-2 and TRBJ1-4, with a weak D call TRBD1 (5 bases). There are 13 residues in the CDR3. V gave up 5 bases and J gave up 10 bases, with 14 bases separating them. Germline-derived CDR1 and CDR2 are SGHAT and FQNNGV. Filled out from reference TRBV11-2 and TRBJ1-4, the complete variable domain reads EAGVAQSPRYKIIEKRQSVAFWCNPISGHATLYWYQQILGQGPKLLIQFQNNGVVDDSQLPKDRFSAERLKGVDSTLKIQPAKLEDSAVYLCASSRGGGGKLFFGSGTQLSVL.

The V call is TRBV7-8, the J call TRBJ2-2; TRBD2 agrees at 10 bases. Trimming removed 4 bases from V and 7 bases from J; junction bases left unmatched: 6. This CDR3 is built from 15 residues. The germline gives CDR1 SGHVS, CDR2 FQNEAQ. CDR3 coding DNA: TGTGCCAGCAGCTCAGCGGGAGGGCTTCACGGGGAGCTGTTTTTT. Translated, it gives CASSSAGGLHGELFF.

The genes are TRBV4-3 and TRBJ1-4; TRBD1 agrees at 11 bases. This CDR3 comprises 16 residues. V lost 0 bases and J lost 7; bases outside the gene matches: 4. Per the germline V gene, CDR1 is LGHNA and CDR2 is YSLEER. CDR3: CASSQDTGTGGEKLFF. The DNA for the CDR3 is TGCGCCAGCAGCCAAGACACCGGGACAGGGGGTGAAAAACTGTTTTTT.

This chain's CDR3 is CASSLWGDYGYTF. The CDR3 DNA is TGTGCCAGCAGCTTGTGGGGGGACTATGGCTACACCTTC. The chain is built from TRBV5-6 and TRBJ1-2, with D tentatively TRBD1 (5 bases). Germline CDR1 reads SGHDT; CDR2 reads YYEEEE. CDR3 size: 13 residues. The ends were cut back, 1 base at V and 3 bases at J, with 7 bases in the middle.

The chain couples TRBV11-2 to TRBJ2-1, with TRBD2 as a possible D gene (5 bases). The CDR3 has 13 amino acids. V was pared by 7 bases and J by 0 bases, with 7 bases between. CDR1 and CDR2 from the germline V gene are SGHAT and FQNNGV. In DNA, the CDR3 is TGTGCCAGCAATCTAGCCTCCTACAATGAGCAGTTCTTC. This codes for CASNLASYNEQFF.

The rearrangement uses TRBV5-1 and TRBJ1-5; tentative D call: TRBD1 (5 bases). This CDR3 contains 18 residues. The V and J ends lost 3 bases and 2 bases respectively, with 21 bases between them. The germline V gene has CDR1 SGHRS and CDR2 YFSETQ. CDR3 region: CASSSTGTSRDGNQPQHF. CDR3 coding DNA: TGCGCCAGCAGCTCTACTGGGACTTCTCGAGACGGCAATCAGCCCCAGCATTTT.

The chain carries TRBV4-1 and TRBJ1-3, with 8 bases identical to TRBD1. The junction had 9 bases not matched to a gene; V was cut back by 3 bases and J by 2 bases. The CDR3 spans 17 residues. CDR1 and CDR2 (germline): MGHRA, YSYEKL. The CDR3 sequence: CASSQPNRGKTGNTIYF. CDR3 coding DNA: TGCGCCAGCAGCCAGCCCAACAGGGGGAAGACTGGAAACACCATATATTTT.